The source of this T cell receptor (beta chain) is a study of blood T cell repertoires in COVID-19. Study details: COVID-19 samples from acute and convalescent phases originated in the United States, Italy and Spain. Nucleic acid was either cDNA or gDNA, and it came from T cells, B-cell-depleted T cells, or PBMCs.

Original methodology: Reference gene primer amplification gave nucleated cell count estimates. Libraries were prepared by immunoSEQ multiplex PCR; TCRdb keeps only in-frame clonotypes and omits some of them. From that table come the V and J calls and clone size; the DNA was used to work out D and trimming. The repertoire has 83,000 or so clones, around 82% of them found once; the top ten carry around a fifth. This CDR3 has 15 amino acids. The V end was cut by 6 bases, the J end by 1 base, with 15 bases between. Germline CDR1 SGHRS, CDR2 YFSETQ. Sequencing was performed on peripheral blood. This receptor was obtained from a human donor in a cohort sampled during active COVID-19. This chain links TRBV5-1 with TRBJ2-3; a possible D gene is TRBD2 (5 bases). CDR3 bases: TGCGCCAGCACTCATCGAGGGTTTGGCACAGATACGCAGTATTTT. Translation gives CASTHRGFGTDTQYF.